The 21 T cell receptor beta chains below all came from one sample that was sequenced in a study of CD8 T cell repertoires and HIV-1 epitope variants. Some clones are missing from TCRdb's copy, which holds only in-frame ones; the method was immunoSEQ multiplex PCR. The sample yields 80,000 to 95,000 clones, roughly 80% seen once. Sequencing was carried out using uncultured baseline CD8+ T cells from peripheral blood mononuclear cells (PBMCs). The receptor set was obtained from a male donor with HIV.

The chain is built from TRBV5-1 and TRBJ2-3; D uncertain. The germline V and J ends were trimmed by 1 base and 4 bases, with 10 bases remaining between them. Germline V CDR1 and CDR2: SGHRS, YFSETQ. The CDR3 consists of 14 residues. As DNA, the CDR3 is TGCGCCAGCAGCTTGCCGGATTTTGCAGATACGCAGTATTTT. Amino acid sequence: CASSLPDFADTQYF.

A word on this clone: A junction boundary mismatches the germline segment, possibly from a read error. Other nucleotide sequences in the sample specify the same CDR3. The chain couples TRBV30 to TRBJ1-3; 8 nucleotides line up with TRBD1. CDR3 length equals 15 residues. Germline loops: CDR1 GTSNPN, CDR2 SVGIG (reference sequence). The CDR3 loop reads CASSRDRFSGNTIYF. The CDR3 DNA reads as TGTGCCTCGTCCCGGGACAGGTTTTCTGGGAACACCATATATTTT.

This sequence joins TRBV7-3 and TRBJ2-6; the D is unclear. The CDR3 length is 17 residues. Trimming removed 2 bases from V and 0 bases from J, with 11 bases in between. The germline CDR1 and CDR2 sequences are SGHTA and FQGTGA. The CDR3 reads CASSLSESSSGANVLTF. The CDR3 nucleotides are TGTGCCAGCAGCTTATCGGAGTCGAGCTCTGGGGCCAACGTCCTGACTTTC.

This clone was found once. V gene TRBV7-3 combines with J gene TRBJ1-1; 11 positions agree with TRBD1. V gave up 7 bases and J gave up 6 bases; unmatched junction bases: 7. Looked up from germline, CDR1 is SGHTA and CDR2 is FQGTGA. The CDR3 has 14 residues. Here the CDR3 reads CASTLGQGESEAFF. The CDR3 DNA sequence: TGTGCCAGCACCCTGGGACAGGGGGAGTCTGAAGCTTTCTTT. The whole variable domain, remainder taken from reference TRBV7-3 and TRBJ1-1, is GAGVSQTPSNKVTEKGKYVELRCDPISGHTALYWYRQSLGQGPEFLIYFQGTGAADDSGLPNDRFFAVRPEGSVSTLKIQRTERGDSAVYLCASTLGQGESEAFFGQGTRLTVV.

A single count supports this clone. V is TRBV19 and J is TRBJ1-2; D not certain. The CDR3 is made up of 14 amino acids. V lost 7 bases to trimming and J lost 8 bases, with 20 bases between them. Germline V gene lookup returns CDR1 LNHDA and CDR2 SQIVND (reference sequence). CDR3 sequence (DNA): TGTGCCAGTATTTCGCCTGGGTCCATATGGGGCTACACCTTC. It codes for CASISPGSIWGYTF.

The chain carries TRBV29-1 and TRBJ1-1; 9 nucleotides line up with TRBD1. V was pared by 5 bases and J by 0 bases, with 4 bases of the junction left unmatched. Per germline, CDR1 SQVTM and CDR2 ANQGSEA. CDR3 length equals 14 residues. CDR3 sequence (DNA): TGCAGCGTTCAAGGACAGGGGATGAACACTGAAGCTTTCTTT. Protein product: CSVQGQGMNTEAFF.

There are a few counts of this clone. This chain links TRBV5-1 with TRBJ1-2; D is unresolved. Germline V gives CDR1 SGHRS, CDR2 YFSETQ. V shed 0 bases and J shed 3 bases, with 6 bases lying between them. There are 13 residues in the CDR3. Here the CDR3 DNA reads TGCGCCAGCAGCTTGGACAGCTACTATGGCTACACCTTC. This gives the protein CASSLDSYYGYTF.

Concerning this clone itself: Other DNA variants within this sample encode the same CDR3. This chain connects TRBV27 to TRBJ2-7; D gene uncertain. The germline V and J ends were trimmed by 4 bases and 1 base, with 2 bases remaining between them. Germline CDR1 MNHEY, CDR2 SMNVEV (reference sequence). The CDR3 extends over 11 amino acids. CDR3 amino acids: CASSSSYEQYF. The CDR3 nucleotides are TGTGCCAGCAGTTCATCCTACGAGCAGTACTTC.

The chain carries TRBV27 and TRBJ2-7; TRBD2 agrees at 7 bases. Germline V CDR1 and CDR2: MNHEY, SMNVEV (reference sequence). The CDR3 has 15 amino acids. The V gene end was trimmed by 5 bases and the J gene end by 2 bases; junction bases not matched to a gene: 9. The CDR3, as DNA: TGTGCCAGCAGTGAGACCTACGGACTAGCCTACGAGCAGTACTTC. It translates to CASSETYGLAYEQYF.

This clone was found many times. The chain combines TRBV27 with TRBJ2-3, with 8 positions matching TRBD2. Trimming took 2 bases from V and 9 from J; bases not matched to a gene: 13. Germline V gene lookup returns CDR1 MNHEY and CDR2 SMNVEV (reference sequence). This CDR3 has 16 residues. CDR3 in DNA: TGTGCCAGCAGTTTAATAGACGGGGGGGTGGGCGAGACGCAGTATTTT. It encodes CASSLIDGGVGETQYF.

This chain connects TRBV4-2 to TRBJ2-5; D possibly corresponds to TRBD1 (6 bases). The CDR3 loop spans 16 amino acids. Germline loops: CDR1 LGHNA, CDR2 YNFKEQ. V lost 4 bases, J lost 5 bases, and 20 bases lay in between. The CDR3 loop is CASSPQKGSQGETQYF. In DNA form, the CDR3 reads TGTGCCAGCAGCCCCCAGAAAGGGAGCCAGGGGGAGACCCAGTACTTC.

The chain has TRBV19 and TRBJ1-2; D remains unclear. The CDR3 contains 14 residues. V was cut by 0 bases and J by 5 bases, with 10 bases left in between. From germline, CDR1 is LNHDA and CDR2 SQIVND (reference sequence). CDR3 DNA sequence: TGTGCCAGTAGTATAGATGCGGGAGGTTATGGCTACACCTTC. Protein: CASSIDAGGYGYTF.

This chain joins TRBV5-4 and TRBJ1-1; TRBD1 might be the D (6 bases). The length of the CDR3 is 15 residues. V was cut by 5 bases and J by 5 bases, with 19 bases left in between. Germline assignment: CDR1 SGHNT and CDR2 YYREEE (reference sequence). This CDR3 is CASSTSRGRGTEAFF. The CDR3 nucleotides are TGTGCCAGCAGTACTTCCCGGGGGCGAGGTACTGAAGCTTTCTTT. Variable domain in full (rest from reference TRBV5-4 and TRBJ1-1): ETGVTQSPTHLIKTRGQQVTLRCSSQSGHNTVSWYQQALGQGPQFIFQYYREEENGRGNFPPRFSGLQFPNYSSELNVNALELDDSALYLCASSTSRGRGTEAFFGQGTRLTVV.

The chain uses TRBV11-2 and TRBJ2-2, with 7 bases aligning to TRBD2. This CDR3 has 18 residues. Germline trimming cut 6 bases from V and 5 bases from J; bases unmatched to any gene: 18. The germline V gene has CDR1 SGHAT and CDR2 FQNNGV. The CDR3 region has the DNA TGTGCCAGCAGTTGGCCGGGACGAGAGCGGGGATGGACCGGGGAGCTGTTTTTT. This gives the protein CASSWPGRERGWTGELFF.

J is TRBJ1-3 and V is TRBV9; perhaps TRBD1 as D (5 bases). The ends were cut back, 0 bases at V and 3 bases at J, with 7 bases in the middle. The germline gives CDR1 SGDLS, CDR2 YYNGEE. This CDR3 region has 14 residues. CDR3 amino acids: CASSVEGDGNTIYF. The DNA of the CDR3 is TGTGCCAGCAGCGTAGAAGGGGATGGAAACACCATATATTTT.

The V call is TRBV6-6, the J call TRBJ2-7; 8 bases are shared with TRBD1. CDR3 length: 15 amino acids. CDR1 is MNHNY and CDR2 is SVGAGI in the germline V gene (reference sequence). After removal of 5 bases from V and 4 bases from J, the junction contained 10 bases not matched to a gene. The CDR3 region is CASSPGTGVEYEQYF. The CDR3 DNA is TGTGCCAGCAGTCCCGGGACAGGAGTCGAGTACGAGCAGTACTTC.

The rearrangement links TRBV7-8 to TRBJ2-7; no clear D gene. V lost 1 base and J 4 bases, leaving 8 bases between the germline ends. CDR3 length: 13 residues. Germline CDR1 reads SGHVS; CDR2 reads FQNEAQ. The CDR3 sequence: CASSLGLSYEQYF. CDR3 sequence (DNA): TGTGCCAGCAGCTTAGGACTTAGTTACGAGCAGTACTTC.

CDR3 in DNA: TGCGCCAGCAGCCAAGATACGCTAGCGGGCTCCTACGAGCAGTACTTC. Protein sequence: CASSQDTLAGSYEQYF. The genes are TRBV4-1 and TRBJ2-7, with 8 bases aligning to TRBD2. Trimming at V came to 0 bases and at J to 0 bases, leaving 4 bases not matched to a gene. Germline V gene lookup returns CDR1 MGHRA and CDR2 YSYEKL. The CDR3 has 16 residues.

The CDR3 here is CASSQDSIAYGGYTF. The CDR3 DNA follows: TGTGCCAGCAGCCAAGATTCGATAGCTTACGGTGGCTACACCTTC. The chain combines TRBV4-2 with TRBJ1-2; D not certain. Trimming took 0 bases from V and 7 from J, leaving 15 bases between them. The CDR3 has 15 residues. Germline-derived CDR1 and CDR2 are LGHNA and YNFKEQ.

This clone was seen a few times. This chain joins TRBV2 and TRBJ2-1; D is unresolved. Germline CDR1 is SNHLY and CDR2 is FYNNEI. CDR3 size: 14 residues. V shed 0 bases and J shed 11 bases, with 14 bases lying between them. CDR3: CASSEATTATKQFF. The CDR3 bases are TGTGCCAGCAGTGAAGCTACTACGGCGACAAAGCAGTTCTTC.

This clone was counted between two and nine times. The chain has TRBV29-1 and TRBJ1-2; tentative D call: TRBD1 (5 bases). CDR1 SQVTM and CDR2 ANQGSEA come from the germline V gene. Trimming removed 6 bases from V and 4 bases from J, with 15 bases in between. CDR3 size: 13 residues. The CDR3 region is CSVLQGGVYGYTF. The CDR3, as DNA: TGCAGCGTCCTCCAGGGCGGGGTCTATGGCTACACCTTC. The whole variable domain, filled in from reference TRBV29-1 and TRBJ1-2, reads SAVISQKPSRDICQRGTSLTIQCQVDSQVTMMFWYRQQPGQSLTLIATANQGSEATYESGFVIDKFPISRPNLTFSTLTVSNMSPEDSSIYLCSVLQGGVYGYTFGSGTRLTVV.